These T cell receptor beta chains were read from a single sample in a study of human T cells and chemical hapten exposure. TCRdb reprocessed the RACE reads via MiXCR and lists one record per CDR3 protein. The sample consists of approximately 340,000 distinct CDR3 sequences, about 7% of them appearing once. Sequenced material: whole blood, taken in connection with sensitization to the hapten diphenylcyclopropenone (DPC). All receptors come from a woman in her late teens or twenties with alopecia areata. Some clones in this sample may be carry-over from other donors' samples. CDR3s include the opening cysteine and the closing phenylalanine or tryptophan. A D gene is named only where the DNA matches it firmly. Expanded clones are given a class, and other clones once, few, many or no size at all.

v_call	clone_size	d_call	cdr3_length	j_call	cdr3_nt	cdr3_aa
TRBV4-3	.	TRBD1	15	TRBJ1-2	TGCGCCAGCAGCCGATCCGGGACAGGGGTCTATGGCTACACCTTC	CASSRSGTGVYGYTF
TRBV6-2/TRBV6-3	.	.	16	TRBJ2-3	TGTGCCAGCAGTTACCATTTCGGAATAACCACAGATACGCAGTATTTT	CASSYHFGITTDTQYF
TRBV6-1	few	.	14	TRBJ2-3	TGTGCCAGCACCGCGGGATACAGCACAGATACGCAGTATTTT	CASTAGYSTDTQYF
TRBV27	many	.	20	TRBJ2-6	TGTGCCAGCAGTTTATCGGTCGCAAGGGCAGATTACTCTGGGGCCAACGTCCTGACTTTC	CASSLSVARADYSGANVLTF
TRBV9	few	TRBD2	21	TRBJ2-5	TGTGCCAGCAGCGTTGGCGGACTGACTAGCGGGGGGGCCGTGTTGACCGAGACCCAGTACTTC	CASSVGGLTSGGAVLTETQYF
TRBV2	few	.	14	TRBJ1-2	TGTGCCAGCAGTGACCTTTCTACTAACTATGGCTACACCTTC	CASSDLSTNYGYTF
TRBV12-3/TRBV12-4	.	.	14	TRBJ1-2	TGTGCCAGCAGTCCTGGGATTACAGGGAATGGCTACACCTTC	CASSPGITGNGYTF
TRBV9	few	.	14	TRBJ2-3	TGTGCCAGCAGCGAGGGACCGGTCACAGATACGCAGTATTTT	CASSEGPVTDTQYF
TRBV20-1	.	TRBD2	15	TRBJ2-3	TGCAGTGCTAGACTATTAGCGGGGGTGACAGATACGCAGTATTTT	CSARLLAGVTDTQYF
TRBV9	.	.	16	TRBJ1-3	TGTGCCAGCAGCACAGAGGGGACCTTCTCTGGAAACACCATATATTTT	CASSTEGTFSGNTIYF
TRBV29-1	.	.	17	TRBJ2-3	TGCAGCGTGAGGGGGGACATGGGATCAGCCTCAGCAGATACGCAGTATTTT	CSVRGDMGSASADTQYF
TRBV7-9	few	.	15	TRBJ1-1	TGTGCCAGCAGCTTAGCAGGGCGGTTGGGCACTGAAGCTTTCTTT	CASSLAGRLGTEAFF
TRBV21-1	many	.	12	TRBJ2-1	TGTGCCACCGGACAGGATTACAATGAGCAGTTCTTC	CATGQDYNEQFF
TRBV29-1	few	TRBD1	14	TRBJ1-2	TGCAGCGCCAGGACAGGGGCGTTTAACTATGGCTACACCTTC	CSARTGAFNYGYTF
TRBV19	many	.	13	TRBJ2-1	TGTGCCAGTAGGCCGGGACACTACAATGAGCAGTTCTTC	CASRPGHYNEQFF
TRBV5-1	.	.	12	TRBJ2-5	TGCGCCAGCAGCTTCCACCAAGAGACCCAGTACTTC	CASSFHQETQYF
TRBV24-1	.	TRBD1	17	TRBJ1-5	TGTGCCACCAGCCGATTTCCCGCGGACAGGGGACCTCAGCCCCAGCATTTT	CATSRFPADRGPQPQHF
TRBV10-3	few	.	12	TRBJ1-1	TGTGCCATCAGTGAGCTGGGAGGGGTTGCTTTCTTT	CAISELGGVAFF
TRBV4-3	medium-sized	TRBD1	15	TRBJ1-2	TGCGCCAGCAGCCAAGAAACAGGGGGGAACTATGGCTACACCTTC	CASSQETGGNYGYTF
TRBV7-2	few	TRBD1	15	TRBJ1-5	TGTGCCAGCAGCTTGAGGACAGGAATGGATCAGCCCCAGCATTTT	CASSLRTGMDQPQHF
TRBV7-2	.	TRBD2	17	TRBJ2-1	TGTGCCAGCAGCTTAGGTCGCGGGGGGGAAACCTACAATGAGCAGTTCTTC	CASSLGRGGETYNEQFF
TRBV28	few	.	17	TRBJ1-6	TGTGCCAGCAGCCGCCGAAAGTTTAGCTCCTATAATTCACCCCTCCACTTT	CASSRRKFSSYNSPLHF
TRBV7-9	few	.	15	TRBJ2-7	TGTGCCAGCAGCTCTAGCGACAGGGACATCTACGAGCAGTACTTC	CASSSSDRDIYEQYF
TRBV4-3	few	TRBD1	18	TRBJ1-2	TGCGCCAGCAGCCAAGCCTCATACTCTCCTGGGACAGGGCCATTTCTAACCTTC	CASSQASYSPGTGPFLTF
TRBV7-2	.	.	13	TRBJ1-3	TGTGCCAGCAGCTCCGGCATTGGAAACACCATATATTTT	CASSSGIGNTIYF
TRBV4-3	few	.	16	TRBJ2-2	TGCGCCAGCAGCCAAGATCCGGGGCGGGTCACCGGGGAGCTGTTTTTT	CASSQDPGRVTGELFF
TRBV21-1	many	.	18	TRBJ1-6	TGTGCCGAGTTACAGGGGCCGAACGATAAAGCCTATAATTCACCCCTCCACTTT	CAELQGPNDKAYNSPLHF
TRBV18	.	.	16	TRBJ2-4	TGTGCCAGCTCACTTACGGAGGGTTTTGGCAAAAACATTCAGTACTTC	CASSLTEGFGKNIQYF
TRBV3-1	few	.	15	TRBJ2-1	TGTGCCAGCAGCCAAGATCCGAGATGGGGCAATGAGCAGTTCTTC	CASSQDPRWGNEQFF
TRBV12-3/TRBV12-4	.	.	17	TRBJ2-1	TGTGCCAGCAGTCGCCTAGTGCGGACGGCCCGCTACAATGAGCAGTTCTTC	CASSRLVRTARYNEQFF
TRBV20-1	.	.	12	TRBJ1-1	TGCAGTGCTTTTTACAGGAACACTGAAGCTTTCTTT	CSAFYRNTEAFF
TRBV20-1	.	TRBD1	17	TRBJ1-5	TGCAGTGTACAAAGGACAGGAGGAATTTATCGCAATCAGCCCCAGCATTTT	CSVQRTGGIYRNQPQHF
TRBV11-1	.	TRBD1	15	TRBJ2-5	TGTGCCAGCAGCTACAGGGGAATGAGGGAAGAGACCCAGTACTTC	CASSYRGMREETQYF
TRBV5-1	few	.	16	TRBJ1-1	TGCGCCAGCAGCTTGGATGAGGACAGATCGAACACTGAAGCTTTCTTT	CASSLDEDRSNTEAFF
TRBV6-6	few	.	16	TRBJ1-6	TGTGCCAGCAGTTACCCCCCCGAGGGGTCAAGTTCACCCCTCCACTTT	CASSYPPEGSSSPLHF
TRBV12-3/TRBV12-4	.	TRBD1	15	TRBJ1-1	TGTGCCAGCAGTTCCCGCAGGGGGGGGAACACTGAAGCTTTCTTT	CASSSRRGGNTEAFF
TRBV4-1	.	.	17	TRBJ2-5	TGCGCCAGCAGCCAGCAAGATTTTATTGGGCCCCCCGGGACCCAGTACTTC	CASSQQDFIGPPGTQYF
TRBV6-5	many	.	16	TRBJ2-7	TGTGCCAGCAGTTACGGGGCCAGTACCAGCTCCTACGAGCAGTACTTC	CASSYGASTSSYEQYF
TRBV4-1	once	.	17	TRBJ2-5	TGCGCCAGCAGCCCATACGGGTCAGACAAAGGCAGGGAGACCCAGTACTTC	CASSPYGSDKGRETQYF
TRBV5-1	.	.	15	TRBJ1-1	TGCGCCAGCAGCCCCCCTGACAGGATCCAAGGTGAAGCTTTCTTT	CASSPPDRIQGEAFF
TRBV9	.	.	14	TRBJ2-3	TGTGCCAGCAGCCTCTCAGCGGACTTACATACGCAGTATTTT	CASSLSADLHTQYF
TRBV18	few	.	13	TRBJ1-1	TGTGCCAGCTCAAAGGGAGGGAGGCCTGAAGCTTTCTTT	CASSKGGRPEAFF
TRBV7-2	few	.	18	TRBJ2-3	TGTGCCAGCAGCTTACTTACAGGAGGTGGTGTTCGCACAGATACGCAGTATTTT	CASSLLTGGGVRTDTQYF
TRBV5-6	.	.	20	TRBJ2-3	TGTGCCAGCAGACATCAAATAGGTCGACGGGGAACCGCTAGCACAGATACGCAGTATTTT	CASRHQIGRRGTASTDTQYF
TRBV10-3	few	TRBD1	14	TRBJ2-1	TGTGCCATCAGTGCAAAGGGACAGGGCAATGAGCAGTTCTTC	CAISAKGQGNEQFF